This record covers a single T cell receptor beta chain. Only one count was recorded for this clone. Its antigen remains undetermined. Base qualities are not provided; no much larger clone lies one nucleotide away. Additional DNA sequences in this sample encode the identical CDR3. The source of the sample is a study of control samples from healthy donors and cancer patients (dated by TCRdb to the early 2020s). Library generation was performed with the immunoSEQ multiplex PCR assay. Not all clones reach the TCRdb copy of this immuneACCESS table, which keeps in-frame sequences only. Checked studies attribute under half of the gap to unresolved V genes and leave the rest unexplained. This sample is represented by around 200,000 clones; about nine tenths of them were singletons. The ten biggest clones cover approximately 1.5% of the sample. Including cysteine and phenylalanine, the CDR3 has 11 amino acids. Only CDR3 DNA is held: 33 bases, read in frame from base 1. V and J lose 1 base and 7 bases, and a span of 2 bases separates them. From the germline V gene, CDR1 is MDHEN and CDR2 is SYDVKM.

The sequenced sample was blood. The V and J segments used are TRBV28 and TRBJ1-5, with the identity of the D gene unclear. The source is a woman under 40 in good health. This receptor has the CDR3 CASSLYQPQHF. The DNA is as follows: TGTGCCAGCAGTTTATACCAGCCCCAGCATTTT.